This TCR beta chain was obtained from a study of blood T cell repertoires in COVID-19. Study background: Samples came from the United States, Italy and Spain, spanning acute and convalescent COVID-19. Sources were T cells, B-cell-depleted T cells, or PBMCs; the material itself was cDNA or gDNA.

Per the study methods: Amplification of reference gene primers was used by the study to estimate nucleated cell counts. The repertoire was sequenced with immunoSEQ multiplex PCR; TCRdb's copy has only in-frame clones and lacks some. From that table come the V and J calls and clone size; the DNA was used to work out D and trimming. The table has 30,000 to 50,000 clones, 79% seen once. CDR3 size: 15 residues. Trimming stripped 4 bases from V and 1 base from J, with 13 bases between. The V gene's germline CDR1 is MNHEY and CDR2 SVGEGT. The sequencing sample was made of peripheral blood. V usage is TRBV6-2 or TRBV6-3 and J usage is TRBJ1-1; D is ambiguous. The sequence was collected from a man in his 70s with acute or convalescent COVID-19. DNA of the CDR3: TGTGCCAGCAGTTTTGGAGCCTATAGGAACACTGAAGCTTTCTTT. This translates into CASSFGAYRNTEAFF.